The clone carrying this T cell receptor beta chain was observed a handful of times. Regions amplified from RNA transcripts were the TCR beta CDR3 regions. Initially, a first-round RT-PCR of the TCR CDR3 employed the HTBI primer set. In TCRdb, the multiplex PCR reads were re-called with MiXCR into one record per CDR3 protein. Among 490,000 or so distinct CDR3 sequences listed, 46% were seen once. Germline assignment: CDR1 DFQATT and CDR2 SNEGSKA (reference sequence). Trimming removed 1 base from V and 3 bases from J, with 3 bases in between. There are 11 residues in the CDR3. The sample belongs to a study of T cells in Graves' hyperthyroidism and ophthalmopathy.

This chain connects TRBV20-1 to TRBJ1-1, with unresolved D. The sequence came from an adult woman with Graves' disease, either hyperthyroidism or ophthalmopathy (not recorded which). The sequenced material came from peripheral blood or thyroid tissue (not recorded which). The CDR3 loop reads CSARGYTEAFF. CDR3 nucleotide sequence: TGCAGTGCTAGAGGATACACTGAAGCTTTCTTT.